This record looks at one T cell receptor (beta chain) sequence and its context. Its antigen is still unknown. No much larger clone exists at a distance of one base, and base qualities are not known. This record comes from a study of blood T cell repertoires in COVID-19 (dated by TCRdb to the early 2020s). Describing the broader study: Samples from collaborators originated in the United States, Italy and Spain and spanned both the acute and convalescent phases of COVID-19. The material from the prospective study consisted of cDNA or gDNA derived from T cells, B-cell-depleted T cells, or PBMCs. The repertoires were made available in a free public database intended to serve as a resource for research on the immune response to SARS-CoV-2. Deeply sampled blood TCRbeta repertoires from subjects exposed to, actively infected with, or recovered from COVID-19 were included in the dataset. Where available, HLA class I and class II types were taken from metadata supplied by the sample provider and were not determined by assay-based typing. A de-identified subject ID, COVID-19 status, age in years and sex were almost always included in the sample metadata. The samples were drawn from two sources: the first 160 participants of the ongoing ImmuneRACE study, and 950 to 1,500 subjects contributed by 6 global collaborators.

The investigation overall reported the following: The amount of clinical and demographic metadata varied by source and participant and was provided uncurated.

TCRbeta CDR3 regions were amplified from genomic DNA by means of the immunoSEQ Assay, a bias-controlled multiplex PCR. The source study handled its data this way. The number of nucleated cells in each sample was estimated from the amplification of reference gene primers within the assay. To quantify the absolute abundance of each unique TCRbeta CDR3 rearrangement, sequence reads were collapsed and filtered. For each sample, productive Simpson clonality was calculated as the square root of Simpson's diversity index across productive rearrangements. TCRdb limited this immuneACCESS table to in-frame rearrangements with V and J called. A share of clones is missing; checked studies link under half to unresolved V genes, and the rest is unexplained. From that table come the V and J calls and clone size; the DNA was used to work out D and trimming. This sample comprises some 350,000 clones, about 87% of them detected only once. The ten largest make up roughly 5% of the sample.

Taken from the germline V gene, the CDR1 and CDR2 loops are MGHRA and YSYEKL. Trimming at the junction amounts to 4 bases on V and 0 bases on J, and the germline ends lie 13 bases apart. CDR3 length: 16 amino acids, cysteine to phenylalanine. The entry retains the CDR3 DNA only, 48 bases that are in frame from base 1. Enrolling through a virtual design, the prospective study's participants ranged in age from about 18 to 89 years and lived across 20 to 25 United States geographic areas. Cohort assignment in the prospective study relied on participant-reported clinical history from a screening survey and a study questionnaire. Recovered participants in ImmuneRACE Cohort 3 were defined as having two consecutive negative NP/OP PCR tests, clearance from a healthcare professional, or resolution of symptoms. Each participant in the prospective study had whole blood, serum and a nasopharyngeal or oropharyngeal swab collected by mobile phlebotomists. Over a 2-month period, participants in the prospective study had the option of providing additional blood draws and questionnaires. Blood samples from the prospective study were shipped frozen or at room temperature prior to DNA extraction.

The sequence is built from TRBV4-1 and TRBJ1-3, with the D gene uncertain. Sequencing was performed on PBMCs or T cells enriched from blood (not recorded which). This TCR was recovered from a woman younger than 45 who had recovered from COVID-19. CDR3 reads: CASSLRSPNSGNTIYF. The nucleotides are TGCGCCAGCAGCCTCAGGTCACCCAACTCTGGAAACACCATATATTTT.